What follows are 3 T cell receptor beta chains derived from one specimen sequenced in a study of blood T cell repertoires in COVID-19 (dated by TCRdb to 2018 to 2021). Library preparation used the immunoSEQ multiplex PCR assay. As stored in TCRdb, this immuneACCESS dataset retains in-frame rearrangements with V and J assigned. A fraction of the clones does not appear; measured against another copy, unresolved V genes explain less than half of the discrepancy, and the remainder lacks a known reason. The table for this sample lists over 250,000 clones; 85% of them were counted only once. About an eighth of the sample goes to the ten largest clones. Sequencing was performed on peripheral blood. The receptors derive from a human donor in a cohort sampled during active COVID-19.

The chain uses TRBV7-9 and TRBJ2-3; TRBD2 agrees at 7 bases. This CDR3 is built from 14 residues. Germline-derived CDR1 and CDR2 are SEHNR and FQNEAQ (reference sequence). Trimming cost V 5 bases and J 8 bases; bases outside gene matches: 10. CDR3 in amino acids: CASSRGGSRGTQYF. Here the CDR3 DNA reads TGTGCCAGCAGCCGGGGCGGGAGTAGGGGTACGCAGTATTTT.

The V gene is TRBV19, the J gene TRBJ1-4, with a weak D call TRBD1 (5 bases). Trimming took off 7 bases at V and 3 bases at J, with 15 bases between the two ends. The CDR3 spans 15 residues. The germline CDR1 and CDR2 sequences are LNHDA and SQIVND (reference sequence). CDR3: CASTSQGVANEKLFF. In nucleotides, the CDR3 is TGTGCCAGTACGTCGCAAGGGGTGGCTAATGAAAAACTGTTTTTT.

This chain uses TRBV5-4 with TRBJ2-3; TRBD1 might be the D (5 bases). The CDR3 contains 15 residues. The V end was cut by 5 bases, the J end by 0 bases, with 13 bases between. Germline values: CDR1 SGHNT, CDR2 YYREEE (reference sequence). The CDR3 nucleotides are TGTGCCAGCAGGGCAGGGCAGATTAGCACAGATACGCAGTATTTT. It codes for CASRAGQISTDTQYF. Full variable domain (remainder filled in from reference TRBV5-4 and TRBJ2-3): ETGVTQSPTHLIKTRGQQVTLRCSSQSGHNTVSWYQQALGQGPQFIFQYYREEENGRGNFPPRFSGLQFPNYSSELNVNALELDDSALYLCASRAGQISTDTQYFGPGTRLTVL.